The present T cell receptor (beta chain) was sequenced within a study of early T cells in non-severe SARS-CoV-2 infection. Looking at the study overall: The input, bulk RNA from unsorted whole blood, was sequenced, and chains were unpaired. Notes on the study in general: Clonotype matching in VDJdb favored anti-spike CD8 responses and did not capture private and CD4 specificities.

A few counts support this clonotype. Its antigen is still unknown. Individual cDNA molecules were tagged with unique molecular identifiers. TCRdb redid the calling of the 5' RACE reads with MiXCR, one entry per CDR3 protein. Among roughly 120,000 distinct CDR3 sequences listed, 14% to 15% were seen once. The CDR3 is 13 residues long. The germline V and J ends were trimmed by 1 base and 6 bases, with 7 bases remaining between them. Input material: whole blood. The chain combines TRBV12-3 or TRBV12-4 with TRBJ1-5; D may be TRBD1 (5 bases). The sequence was collected from an adult who was a healthcare worker with PCR-confirmed SARS-CoV-2 infection or an uninfected control (not recorded which). The CDR3 DNA follows: TGTGCCAGCAGTTTAGGCAGGGTTCAGCCCCAGCATTTT. Translation gives CASSLGRVQPQHF.